The TCR beta chain under discussion was sequenced for a study of T cell responses to AZD1222 COVID-19 vaccine. The junction had 4 bases not matched to a gene; V was cut back by 4 bases and J by 6 bases. The CDR3 is 13 residues long. Germline CDR1 reads LNHNV; CDR2 reads YYDKDF (reference sequence). The method was immunoSEQ multiplex PCR; TCRdb's version includes in-frame clones alone and lacks a portion of them. This table has 150,000 or so clones, 91% appearing once. V gene TRBV15 combines with J gene TRBJ2-3; 7 nucleotides agree with TRBD1. The TCR originated in an adult who received the AZD1222 COVID-19 vaccine. Sequences were derived from peripheral blood, sampled 28 days after the second AZD1222 dose. The chain's CDR3 is CATSTPRGDTQYF. CDR3 sequence (DNA): TGTGCCACCAGCACCCCCAGGGGGGATACGCAGTATTTT.